This is a list of T cell receptor beta chains from one sample in a study of T cell responses to AZD1222 COVID-19 vaccine. Only in-frame clones appear in the TCRdb table, and some are missing; sequencing was by immunoSEQ multiplex PCR. The sample carries more than 75,000 clones, roughly nine tenths recorded once. This specimen consisted of peripheral blood, obtained on day 0 of AZD1222 vaccination. The receptors here all came from an adult in good health. Both conserved end residues are part of each CDR3. A D gene is named only where the DNA matches it firmly. A row's size may be missing; if present it is once, few, many or a size class.

D: TRBD1
V: TRBV7-2
J: TRBJ1-2
size: NA
DNA: TGTGCCAGCAGCTACCGGCCTGAGGGGGCTGGCTACACCTTC
CDR3: CASSYRPEGAGYTF

D: TRBD1
V: TRBV5-1
J: TRBJ1-4
size: once
DNA: TGCGCCAGCAGCCCGCGACAGGGATCAACTAATGAAAAACTGTTTTTT
CDR3: CASSPRQGSTNEKLFF

D: NA
V: TRBV7-9
J: TRBJ1-5
size: few
DNA: TGTGCCAGCAGCCATTCCCGGGGGAATCAGCCCCAGCATTTT
CDR3: CASSHSRGNQPQHF

D: NA
V: TRBV5-1
J: TRBJ2-6
size: NA
DNA: TGCGCCAGCAGCTTGGAGGTGAACTCTGGGGCCAACGTCCTGACTTTC
CDR3: CASSLEVNSGANVLTF

D: NA
V: TRBV10-3
J: TRBJ1-1
size: NA
DNA: TGTGCCATCAGGGTAAAGGACGGTCTTGGCACTGAAGCTTTCTTT
CDR3: CAIRVKDGLGTEAFF

D: NA
V: TRBV27
J: TRBJ1-3
size: NA
DNA: TGTGCCAGCTCCGACAGGATCTACTCTGGAAACACCATATATTTT
CDR3: CASSDRIYSGNTIYF

D: TRBD2
V: TRBV30
J: TRBJ2-5
size: NA
DNA: TGTGCCTGCAATAGCGGGGGGGCCGGGGAGACCCAGTACTTC
CDR3: CACNSGGAGETQYF

D: NA
V: TRBV28
J: TRBJ1-5
size: NA
DNA: TGTGCCAGCAGTTACCCCCCCAATCAGCCCCAGCATTTT
CDR3: CASSYPPNQPQHF

D: NA
V: TRBV24-1
J: TRBJ1-5
size: NA
DNA: TGTGCCACCAGACCCTCAGTGTATAGCAATCAGCCCCAGCATTTT
CDR3: CATRPSVYSNQPQHF

D: NA
V: TRBV2
J: TRBJ1-6
size: NA
DNA: TGTGCCAGCAGTACCGACCGAGGGGGTTCACCCCTCCACTTT
CDR3: CASSTDRGGSPLHF

D: NA
V: TRBV7-2
J: TRBJ2-3
size: few
DNA: TGTGCCAGCAGCGTACAGGGCGCAGATACGCAGTATTTT
CDR3: CASSVQGADTQYF

D: TRBD1
V: TRBV7-3
J: TRBJ1-2
size: NA
DNA: TGTGCCAGCAGCTTAAGACAGGGCAAAGACTATGGCTACACCTTC
CDR3: CASSLRQGKDYGYTF

D: NA
V: TRBV5-1
J: TRBJ1-2
size: NA
DNA: TGCGCCAGCAGCTTCTACAGGAGTGGCTACACCTTC
CDR3: CASSFYRSGYTF

D: NA
V: TRBV19
J: TRBJ2-1
size: NA
DNA: TGTGCCAGTAGCCGCGAGCCGATCCTCAACAATGAGCAGTTCTTC
CDR3: CASSREPILNNEQFF

D: TRBD1
V: TRBV6-5
J: TRBJ1-5
size: NA
DNA: TGTGCCAGCAGTTGGGGACAGACCCAGCCCCAGCATTTT
CDR3: CASSWGQTQPQHF

D: NA
V: TRBV12-5
J: TRBJ2-3
size: NA
DNA: TGTGCTAGTGGCCCGACTGGGGATACGCAGTATTTT
CDR3: CASGPTGDTQYF

D: NA
V: TRBV11-1
J: TRBJ1-6
size: NA
DNA: TGTGCCAGCAGCTTAGCGTTCCGGGATTCACCCCTCCACTTT
CDR3: CASSLAFRDSPLHF

D: TRBD2
V: TRBV15
J: TRBJ2-5
size: NA
DNA: TGTGCCACCAGCAGAGGGGCCAGAGCTACCCGGGGGGCCCAGTACTTC
CDR3: CATSRGARATRGAQYF

D: TRBD1
V: TRBV10-3
J: TRBJ2-1
size: NA
DNA: TGTGCCATCAGATCCGACAGGGGGTATGGCAATGAGCAGTTCTTC
CDR3: CAIRSDRGYGNEQFF

D: NA
V: TRBV29-1
J: TRBJ2-5
size: NA
DNA: TGCAGCGTTCCTACTAGGAGAGAGACCCAGTACTTC
CDR3: CSVPTRRETQYF

D: NA
V: TRBV24-1
J: TRBJ2-1
size: NA
DNA: TGTGCCACCAGTGACCGAATGACAGGCTCCTACAATGAGCAGTTCTTC
CDR3: CATSDRMTGSYNEQFF

D: NA
V: TRBV7-9
J: TRBJ2-1
size: NA
DNA: TGTGCCAGCAGCCCCACTCCTAGTGGCAATGAGCAGTTCTTC
CDR3: CASSPTPSGNEQFF

D: TRBD1
V: TRBV5-5
J: TRBJ1-1
size: once
DNA: TGTGCCAGCAGCTTTCAGGGGGGAACTGAAGCTTTCTTT
CDR3: CASSFQGGTEAFF

D: NA
V: TRBV18
J: TRBJ1-5
size: NA
DNA: TGTGCCAGCTCACCAGGTCCCCATTCTCAGCCCCAGCATTTT
CDR3: CASSPGPHSQPQHF

D: TRBD1
V: TRBV27
J: TRBJ2-1
size: NA
DNA: TGTGCCAGCAGTTTCACAGGGGTTAATGAGCAGTTCTTC
CDR3: CASSFTGVNEQFF